The 8 T cell receptor beta chains below were found in one sample sequenced in a study of identifying expanded T cells in peripheral blood. TCRdb keeps only in-frame clones here, not all; method: immunoSEQ multiplex PCR. The sample lists 75,000 to 90,000 clones; roughly 89% were seen once. Material for sequencing was blood. The receptors were gathered from a person aged 18 to 70 in good health.

The rearrangement joins TRBV6-6 to TRBJ2-7; 10 positions agree with TRBD1. This CDR3 is built from 14 residues. V gave up 4 bases and J gave up 4 bases; unmatched junction bases: 4. The germline V gene has CDR1 MNHNY and CDR2 SVGAGI (reference sequence). The CDR3 DNA follows: TGTGCCAGCAGTTCGACAGGGGGCGGGTACGAGCAGTACTTC. This encodes CASSSTGGGYEQYF.

The J gene is TRBJ1-6, the V gene TRBV19; 9 bases fit TRBD1. The CDR3 sequence is 14 residues long. With V trimmed by 7 bases and J by 7 bases, 5 bases remained unmatched. Germline V gene sequence: CDR1 LNHDA, CDR2 SQIVND (reference sequence). CDR3 DNA sequence: TGTGCCAGTACCCCCGACAGGGGGAATTCACCCCTCCACTTT. It yields the protein CASTPDRGNSPLHF.

The chain carries TRBV6-7 and TRBJ1-2; D uncertain. TRBV6-7 is identified as an open reading frame with a role that is uncertain. The CDR3 has 14 amino acids. V lost 2 bases and J 1 base, leaving 8 bases between the germline ends. CDR3 in DNA: TGTGCCAGCAGTTACCCGGAAGTTAACTATGGCTACACCTTC. Translation: CASSYPEVNYGYTF.

The rearrangement joins TRBV14 to TRBJ1-1; D gene unclear. Germline CDR1 reads SGHDN; CDR2 reads FVKESK. V was trimmed by 4 bases and J by 3 bases, leaving 6 bases between them. This CDR3 has 12 residues. CDR3: CASSPQDTEAFF. CDR3 DNA sequence: TGTGCCAGCAGCCCTCAGGACACTGAAGCTTTCTTT.

This chain connects TRBV30 to TRBJ1-1; TRBD1 might be the D (6 bases). This CDR3 is 13 amino acids long. Germline loops: CDR1 GTSNPN, CDR2 SVGIG (reference sequence). V was cut by 2 bases and J by 8 bases, with 15 bases left in between. The DNA of the CDR3 is TGTGCCTGGAGTTTCTCCCCCGACAGGGAAGCTTTCTTT. This encodes CAWSFSPDREAFF. Full variable domain (remainder filled in from reference TRBV30 and TRBJ1-1): SQTIHQWPATLVQPVGSPLSLECTVEGTSNPNLYWYRQAAGRGLQLLFYSVGIGQISSEVPQNLSASRPQDRQFILSSKKLLLSDSGFYLCAWSFSPDREAFFGQGTRLTVV.

The V gene is TRBV11-2, the J gene TRBJ1-1; the D is unclear. The CDR3 is 13 amino acids. V was pared by 3 bases and J by 1 base, with 6 bases between. Germline-derived CDR1 and CDR2 are SGHAT and FQNNGV. The CDR3 DNA reads as TGTGCCAGCAGCTTTACCCCGAACACTGAAGCTTTCTTT. Encoded protein: CASSFTPNTEAFF.

This clone was seen a handful of times. The chain couples TRBV14 to TRBJ1-1, with D hard to call. This CDR3 is 12 amino acids long. CDR1 and CDR2 from the germline V gene are SGHDN and FVKESK. With 0 bases removed from V and 11 bases from J, the gap between germline ends came to 10 bases. The CDR3 DNA sequence: TGTGCCAGCAGCCAAGATTATGGGTCGGCTTTCTTT. This encodes CASSQDYGSAFF. The variable domain in full, completed from reference TRBV14 and TRBJ1-1, reads EAGVTQFPSHSVIEKGQTVTLRCDPISGHDNLYWYRRVMGKEIKFLLHFVKESKQDESGMPNNRFLAERTGGTYSTLKVQPAELEDSGVYFCASSQDYGSAFFGQGTRLTVV.

This clone was observed a single time. The chain recombines TRBV19 with TRBJ1-5; maybe TRBD1 (5 bases). Germline V CDR1 and CDR2: LNHDA, SQIVND (reference sequence). This CDR3 comprises 16 residues. The V end was cut by 4 bases, the J end by 0 bases, with 13 bases between. CDR3 residues: CASSNQGWYSNQPQHF. The DNA of the CDR3 is TGTGCCAGTAGTAACCAGGGATGGTATAGCAATCAGCCCCAGCATTTT.